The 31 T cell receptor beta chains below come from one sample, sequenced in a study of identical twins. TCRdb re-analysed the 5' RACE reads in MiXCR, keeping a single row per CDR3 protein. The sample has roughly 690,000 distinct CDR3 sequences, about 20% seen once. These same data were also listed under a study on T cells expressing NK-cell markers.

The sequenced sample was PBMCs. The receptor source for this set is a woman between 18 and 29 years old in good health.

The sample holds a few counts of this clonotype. The CDR3 is CSASSGRARETQYF. The CDR3 coding sequence is TGCAGTGCTTCCAGCGGGAGGGCCCGGGAGACCCAGTACTTC. The V call is TRBV20-1, the J call TRBJ2-5; 10 positions match TRBD2. The germline CDR1 and CDR2 sequences are DFQATT and SNEGSKA (reference sequence). The CDR3 is made up of 14 amino acids. Losses at the gene ends were 5 bases for V and 5 bases for J; bases not matched to a gene: 8.

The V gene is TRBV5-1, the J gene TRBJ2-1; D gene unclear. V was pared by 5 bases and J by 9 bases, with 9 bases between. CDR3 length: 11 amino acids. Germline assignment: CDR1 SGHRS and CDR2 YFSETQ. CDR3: CASRPRCEQFF. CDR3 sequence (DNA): TGCGCCAGCAGGCCCAGATGTGAGCAGTTCTTC.

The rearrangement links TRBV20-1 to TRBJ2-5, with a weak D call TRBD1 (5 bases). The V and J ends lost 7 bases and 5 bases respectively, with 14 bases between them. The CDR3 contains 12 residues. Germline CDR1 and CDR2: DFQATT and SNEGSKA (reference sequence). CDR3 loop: CSGQGAKETQYF. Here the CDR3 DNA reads TGCAGTGGTCAGGGTGCTAAGGAGACCCAGTACTTC.

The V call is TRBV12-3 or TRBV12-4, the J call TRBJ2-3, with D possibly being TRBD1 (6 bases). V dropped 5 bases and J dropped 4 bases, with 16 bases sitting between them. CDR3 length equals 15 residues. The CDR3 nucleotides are TGTGCCAGCAGTCCCAGGGGCCCTGTTGCAGATACGCAGTATTTT. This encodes CASSPRGPVADTQYF.

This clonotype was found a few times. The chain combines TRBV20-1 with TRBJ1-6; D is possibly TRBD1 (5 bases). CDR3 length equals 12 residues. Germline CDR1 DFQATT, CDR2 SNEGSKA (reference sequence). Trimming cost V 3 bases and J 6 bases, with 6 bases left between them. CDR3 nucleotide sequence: TGCAGTGCTAGCAGGGCTAATTCACCCCTCCACTTT. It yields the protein CSASRANSPLHF.

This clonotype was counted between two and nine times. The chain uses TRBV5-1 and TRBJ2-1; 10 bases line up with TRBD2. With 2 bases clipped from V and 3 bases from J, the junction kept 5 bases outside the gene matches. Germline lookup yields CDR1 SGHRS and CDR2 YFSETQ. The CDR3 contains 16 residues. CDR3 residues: CASSLAGGPGYNEQFF. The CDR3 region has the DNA TGCGCCAGCAGCTTAGCGGGAGGGCCAGGCTACAATGAGCAGTTCTTC.

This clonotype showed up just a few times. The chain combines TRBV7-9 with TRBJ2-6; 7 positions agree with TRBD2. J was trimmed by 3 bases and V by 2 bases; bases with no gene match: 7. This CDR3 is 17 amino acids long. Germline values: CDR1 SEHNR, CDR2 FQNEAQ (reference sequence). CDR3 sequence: CASSLHVGGLGANVLTF. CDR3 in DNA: TGTGCCAGCAGCTTACACGTGGGAGGGCTTGGGGCCAACGTCCTGACTTTC.

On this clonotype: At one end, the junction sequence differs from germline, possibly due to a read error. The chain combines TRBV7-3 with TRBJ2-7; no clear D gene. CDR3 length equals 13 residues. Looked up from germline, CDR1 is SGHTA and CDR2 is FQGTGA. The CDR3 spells CASSVTPVGEQYF. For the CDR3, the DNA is TGTGCCAGCAGCGTAACGCCCGTTGGCGAGCAGTACTTC.

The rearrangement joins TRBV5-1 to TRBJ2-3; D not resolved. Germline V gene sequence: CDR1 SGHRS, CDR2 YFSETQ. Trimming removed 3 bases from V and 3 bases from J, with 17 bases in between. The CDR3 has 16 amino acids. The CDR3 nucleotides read TGCGCCAGCAGCTCCCGAGGTCTCCGTAGGACAGATACGCAGTATTTT. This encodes CASSSRGLRRTDTQYF.

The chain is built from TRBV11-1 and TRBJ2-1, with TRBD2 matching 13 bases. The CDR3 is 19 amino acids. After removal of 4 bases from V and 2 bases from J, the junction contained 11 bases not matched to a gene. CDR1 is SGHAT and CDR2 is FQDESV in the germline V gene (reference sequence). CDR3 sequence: CASSSGTSGTPLPYNEQFF. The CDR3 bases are TGTGCCAGCAGCTCCGGGACTAGCGGGACCCCACTCCCCTACAATGAGCAGTTCTTC.

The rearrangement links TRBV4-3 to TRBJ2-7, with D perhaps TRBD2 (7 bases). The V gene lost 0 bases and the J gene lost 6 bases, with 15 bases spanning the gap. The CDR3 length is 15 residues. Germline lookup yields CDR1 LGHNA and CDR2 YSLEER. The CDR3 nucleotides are TGCGCCAGCAGCCAAGATCTAGGGGGGGACGTCGAGCAGTACTTC. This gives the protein CASSQDLGGDVEQYF.

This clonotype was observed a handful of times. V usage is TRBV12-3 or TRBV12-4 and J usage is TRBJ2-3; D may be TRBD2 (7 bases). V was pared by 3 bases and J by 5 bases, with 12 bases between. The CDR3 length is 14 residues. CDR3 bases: TGTGCCAGCAGTTTCCGGGGGGCGGAAGATACGCAGTATTTT. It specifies CASSFRGAEDTQYF.

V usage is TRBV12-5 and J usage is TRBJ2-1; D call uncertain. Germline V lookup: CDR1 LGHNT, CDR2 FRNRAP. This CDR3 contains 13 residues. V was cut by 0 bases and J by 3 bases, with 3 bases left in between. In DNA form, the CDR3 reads TGTGCTAGTGGTTTGGTACTCTACAATGAGCAGTTCTTC. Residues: CASGLVLYNEQFF.

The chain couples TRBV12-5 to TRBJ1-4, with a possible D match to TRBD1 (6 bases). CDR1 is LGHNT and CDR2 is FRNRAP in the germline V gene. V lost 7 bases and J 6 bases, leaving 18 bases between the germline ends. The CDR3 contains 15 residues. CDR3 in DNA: TGTGCTAGTGCCTCGGGGGGGGCTGAAGATGAAAAACTGTTTTTT. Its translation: CASASGGAEDEKLFF. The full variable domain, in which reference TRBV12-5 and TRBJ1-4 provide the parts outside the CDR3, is DARVTQTPRHKVTEMGQEVTMRCQPILGHNTVFWYRQTMMQGLELLAYFRNRAPLDDSGMPKDRFSAEMPDATLATLKIQPSEPRDSAVYFCASASGGAEDEKLFFGSGTQLSVL.

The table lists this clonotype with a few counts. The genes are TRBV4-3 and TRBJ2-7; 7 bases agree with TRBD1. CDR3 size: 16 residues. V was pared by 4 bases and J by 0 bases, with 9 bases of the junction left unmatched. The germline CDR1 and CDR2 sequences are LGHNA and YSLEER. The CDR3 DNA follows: TGCGCCAGCAGCCGAGACTTCCGGGACAGCTCCTACGAGCAGTACTTC. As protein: CASSRDFRDSSYEQYF.

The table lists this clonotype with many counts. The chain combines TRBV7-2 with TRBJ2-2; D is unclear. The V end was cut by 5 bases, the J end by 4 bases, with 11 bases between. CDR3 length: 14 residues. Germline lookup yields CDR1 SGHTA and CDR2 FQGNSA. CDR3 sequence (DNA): TGTGCCAGCAGCCTCAAGTACGGCACCGGGGAGCTGTTTTTT. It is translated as CASSLKYGTGELFF. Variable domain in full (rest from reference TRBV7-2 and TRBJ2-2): GAGVSQSPSNKVTEKGKDVELRCDPISGHTALYWYRQSLGQGLEFLIYFQGNSAPDKSGLPSDRFSAERTGGSVSTLTIQRTQQEDSAVYLCASSLKYGTGELFFGEGSRLTVL.

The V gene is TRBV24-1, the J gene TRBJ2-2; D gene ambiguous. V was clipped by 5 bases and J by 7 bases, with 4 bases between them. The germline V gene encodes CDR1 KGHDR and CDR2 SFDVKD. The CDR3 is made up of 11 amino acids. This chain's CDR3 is CATSVGGELFF. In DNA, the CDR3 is TGTGCCACCAGTGTCGGCGGGGAGCTGTTTTTT.

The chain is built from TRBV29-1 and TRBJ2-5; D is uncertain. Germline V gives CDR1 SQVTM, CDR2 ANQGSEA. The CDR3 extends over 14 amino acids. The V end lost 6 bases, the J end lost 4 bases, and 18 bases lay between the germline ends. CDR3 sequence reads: CSVQRGSNAETQYF. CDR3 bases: TGCAGCGTCCAGCGCGGCAGCAACGCAGAGACCCAGTACTTC.

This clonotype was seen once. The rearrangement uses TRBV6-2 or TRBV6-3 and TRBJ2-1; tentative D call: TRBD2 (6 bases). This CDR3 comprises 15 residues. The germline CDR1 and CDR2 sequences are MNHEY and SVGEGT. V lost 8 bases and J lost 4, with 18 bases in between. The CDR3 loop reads CASGYPGSSYNEQFF. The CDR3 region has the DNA TGTGCCAGCGGATACCCCGGGAGTTCGTACAATGAGCAGTTCTTC.

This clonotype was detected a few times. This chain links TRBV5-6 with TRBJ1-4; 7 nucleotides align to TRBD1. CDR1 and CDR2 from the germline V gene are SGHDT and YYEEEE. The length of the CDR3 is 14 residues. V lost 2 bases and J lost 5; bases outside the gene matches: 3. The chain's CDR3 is CASSFRDRNEKLFF. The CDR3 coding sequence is TGTGCCAGCAGCTTCCGGGACAGAAATGAAAAACTGTTTTTT.

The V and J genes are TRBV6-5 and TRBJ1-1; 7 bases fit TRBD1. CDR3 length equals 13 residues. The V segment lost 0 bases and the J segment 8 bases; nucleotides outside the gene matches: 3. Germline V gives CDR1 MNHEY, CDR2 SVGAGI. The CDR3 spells CASSYSGQSEAFF. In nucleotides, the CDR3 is TGTGCCAGCAGTTACTCGGGACAGTCAGAAGCTTTCTTT.

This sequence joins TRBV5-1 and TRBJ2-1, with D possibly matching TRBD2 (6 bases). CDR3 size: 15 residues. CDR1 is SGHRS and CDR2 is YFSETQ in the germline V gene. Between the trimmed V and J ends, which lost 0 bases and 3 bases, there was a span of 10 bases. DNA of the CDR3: TGCGCCAGCAGCTTGGGTAGCGGATACTACAATGAGCAGTTCTTC. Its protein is CASSLGSGYYNEQFF.

CDR3 sequence: CSARDQVSAGGRGNNEQFF. The CDR3 DNA reads as TGCAGTGCTAGAGATCAGGTCTCGGCGGGGGGGCGGGGGAACAATGAGCAGTTCTTC. The chain carries TRBV20-1 and TRBJ2-1, with 9 bases matching TRBD2. The germline gives CDR1 DFQATT, CDR2 SNEGSKA (reference sequence). The V and J ends lost 0 bases and 5 bases, in that order; junction bases with no gene match: 17. The CDR3 consists of 19 residues.

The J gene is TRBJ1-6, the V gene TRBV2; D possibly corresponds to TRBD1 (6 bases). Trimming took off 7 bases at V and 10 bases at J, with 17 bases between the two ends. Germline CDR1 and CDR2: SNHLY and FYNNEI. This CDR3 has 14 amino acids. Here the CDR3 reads CASKKGGGDSPLHF. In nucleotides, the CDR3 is TGTGCCAGCAAAAAAGGAGGGGGTGACTCACCCCTCCACTTT.

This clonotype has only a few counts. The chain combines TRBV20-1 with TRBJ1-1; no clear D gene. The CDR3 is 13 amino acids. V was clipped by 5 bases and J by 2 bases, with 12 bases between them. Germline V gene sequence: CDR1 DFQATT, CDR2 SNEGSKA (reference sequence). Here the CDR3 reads CSAFSPFNTEAFF. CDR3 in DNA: TGCAGTGCTTTCTCGCCTTTCAACACTGAAGCTTTCTTT.

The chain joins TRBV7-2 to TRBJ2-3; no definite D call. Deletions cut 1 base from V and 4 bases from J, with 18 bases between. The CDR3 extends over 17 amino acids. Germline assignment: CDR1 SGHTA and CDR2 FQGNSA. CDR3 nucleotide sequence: TGTGCCAGCAGCTTAGGGCGGCCGTACCAGATCCCAGATACGCAGTATTTT. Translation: CASSLGRPYQIPDTQYF.

In DNA, the CDR3 is TGCGCCAGCAGCTCCCATGAAGGAATCGGGGAGCTGTTTTTT. Amino acids: CASSSHEGIGELFF. The V gene is TRBV5-1, the J gene TRBJ2-2; no reliable D call. The CDR3 spans 14 residues. Germline V gives CDR1 SGHRS, CDR2 YFSETQ. V lost 3 bases and J lost 7, with 13 bases in between.

The CDR3 sequence: CASSVSGVPVDSPLHF. The CDR3 bases are TGTGCCAGCAGTGTTTCGGGGGTCCCGGTGGATTCACCCCTCCACTTT. The chain links TRBV6-1 to TRBJ1-6; maybe TRBD1 (5 bases). Germline-derived CDR1 and CDR2 are MNHNS and SASEGT. This CDR3 has 16 residues. Between the trimmed V and J ends, which lost 4 bases and 8 bases, there was a span of 18 bases.

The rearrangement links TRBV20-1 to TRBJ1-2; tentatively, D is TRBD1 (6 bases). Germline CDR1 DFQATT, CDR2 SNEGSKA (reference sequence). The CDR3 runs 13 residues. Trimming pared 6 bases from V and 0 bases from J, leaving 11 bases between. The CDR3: CSATTGANYGYTF. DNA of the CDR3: TGCAGTGCCACGACAGGAGCTAACTATGGCTACACCTTC.

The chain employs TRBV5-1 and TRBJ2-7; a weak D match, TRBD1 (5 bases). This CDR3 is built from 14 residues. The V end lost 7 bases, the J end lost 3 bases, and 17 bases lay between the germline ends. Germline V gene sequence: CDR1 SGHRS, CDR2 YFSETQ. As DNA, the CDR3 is TGCGCCAGCGGTTCGGACAACGCGATCTACGAGCAGTACTTC. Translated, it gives CASGSDNAIYEQYF.

Here the CDR3 DNA reads TGTGCCAGCAGTGAGAGGCAGGGGGGTTACGAGCAGTACTTC. It yields the protein CASSERQGGYEQYF. The gene calls are TRBV6-1 and TRBJ2-7; TRBD1 is a possible D gene (7 bases). CDR3 length equals 14 residues. Germline V CDR1 and CDR2: MNHNS, SASEGT. Deletions cut 3 bases from V and 4 bases from J, with 13 bases between.